Described below is a single T cell receptor (beta chain) sequence and its context. The antigen is not known. Naive-designated CD8 cells lacked CD45RO, were positively enriched for CCR7, and omitted terminally differentiated effector memory CD45RA+ cells. The data originate from a study of shared clonotypes between healthy human individuals. The study's findings and limits: Rarefaction analysis demonstrated incomplete sorted-subset sequencing notwithstanding large depth.

Between the trimmed V and J ends, which lost 3 bases and 1 base, there was a span of 19 bases. The CDR3 runs 18 residues. Looked up from germline, CDR1 is SGHRS and CDR2 is YFSETQ. Sequenced by immunoSEQ multiplex PCR; TCRdb stores in-frame clones only, minus some. Here the sample spans about 2.1 million clones, about 93% being singletons. This sequence was found in a man between 18 and 35 years old in good health. Some clones in this sample may be carry-over from other donors' samples. The chain links TRBV5-1 to TRBJ2-2; weak D call: TRBD2 (6 bases). Input material: naive CD8+ T cells from PBMCs. CDR3 nucleotide sequence: TGCGCCAGCAGCTGGGGACGCGGGATACCGCTGAACACCGGGGAGCTGTTTTTT. Its translation is CASSWGRGIPLNTGELFF.